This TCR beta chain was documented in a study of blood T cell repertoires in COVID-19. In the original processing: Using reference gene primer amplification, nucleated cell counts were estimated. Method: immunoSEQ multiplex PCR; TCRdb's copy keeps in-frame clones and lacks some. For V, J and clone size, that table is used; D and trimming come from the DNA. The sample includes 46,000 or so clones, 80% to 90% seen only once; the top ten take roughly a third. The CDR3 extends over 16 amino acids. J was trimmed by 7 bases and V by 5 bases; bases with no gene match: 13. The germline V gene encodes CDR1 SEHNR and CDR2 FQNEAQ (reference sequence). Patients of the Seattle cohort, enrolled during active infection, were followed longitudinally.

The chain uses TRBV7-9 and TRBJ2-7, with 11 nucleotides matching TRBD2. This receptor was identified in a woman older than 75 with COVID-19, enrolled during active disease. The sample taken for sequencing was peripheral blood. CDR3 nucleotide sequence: TGTGCCAGCAGCCGCCCTAGCGGGAGGCCGTCGGGAGAGCAGTACTTC. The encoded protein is CASSRPSGRPSGEQYF.